The rows below give T cell receptor beta chains drawn from one sample of a study of blood T cell repertoires in COVID-19. Libraries were prepared by immunoSEQ multiplex PCR; TCRdb keeps only in-frame clonotypes and omits some of them. Of more than 300,000 clones in the sample, around nine tenths were seen once. The material sequenced was peripheral blood. These receptor sequences come from a woman in her 70s with COVID-19, enrolled during active disease. Both conserved end residues are part of each CDR3. The D gene is left open where the match is weak. A clone size is listed for some rows: how often the clone was seen (once, few, many), or a class if it is expanded.

abundance	v_gene	j_gene	d_gene	CDR3aa	CDR3nt
.	TRBV7-3	TRBJ2-7	TRBD2	CASSGSGGPLYEQYF	TGTGCCAGCAGCGGGAGCGGGGGACCACTTTACGAGCAGTACTTC
once	TRBV7-9	TRBJ1-6	.	CASSPGSYNSPLHF	TGTGCCAGCAGTCCCGGCTCCTATAATTCACCCCTCCACTTT
.	TRBV5-4	TRBJ1-2	TRBD1	CASRLTGGKGYTF	TGTGCCAGCAGGTTGACAGGGGGCAAGGGCTACACCTTC
.	TRBV28	TRBJ1-1	.	CASTSGGQSLNTEAFF	TGTGCCAGCACCTCGGGAGGACAGTCACTGAACACTGAAGCTTTCTTT
.	TRBV27	TRBJ2-7	.	CASSSRRDRMREGQYF	TGTGCCAGCAGTTCTAGGCGGGACAGAATGCGAGAAGGGCAGTACTTC
few	TRBV25-1	TRBJ1-2	TRBD1	CASSGAGGWGYTF	TGTGCCAGCAGTGGGGCAGGGGGCTGGGGCTACACCTTC
once	TRBV30	TRBJ2-5	TRBD2	CAWAGGPGETQYF	TGTGCCTGGGCGGGGGGGCCAGGAGAGACCCAGTACTTC
.	TRBV18	TRBJ2-7	.	CASSPGRGSSYEQYF	TGTGCCAGCTCACCTGGAAGGGGGAGCTCCTACGAGCAGTACTTC
.	TRBV14	TRBJ1-1	TRBD1	CASSQWGQGGITEAFF	TGTGCCAGCAGCCAATGGGGACAGGGGGGGATCACTGAAGCTTTCTTT
once	TRBV28	TRBJ1-2	TRBD1	CASNTGTGRGYTF	TGTGCCAGCAATACCGGGACAGGAAGGGGCTACACCTTC
.	TRBV5-8	TRBJ2-7	.	CASSLTYEQYF	TGTGCCAGCAGCCTTACCTACGAGCAGTACTTC
.	TRBV28	TRBJ1-2	.	CASTSKLNYGYTF	TGTGCCAGCACGTCGAAACTAAACTATGGCTACACCTTC
.	TRBV7-2	TRBJ2-1	.	CASSQVASSYNEQFF	TGTGCCAGCAGTCAAGTGGCTAGCTCCTACAATGAGCAGTTCTTC
.	TRBV28	TRBJ1-1	.	CASSTPGLGTEAFF	TGTGCCAGCAGTACACCAGGGTTGGGGACTGAAGCTTTCTTT
once	TRBV12-5	TRBJ2-1	.	CASGPGRGLSEQFF	TGTGCTAGTGGGCCCGGCAGGGGTCTGTCTGAGCAGTTCTTC
.	TRBV27	TRBJ1-1	TRBD1	CASSLSLDRGPTLDTEAFF	TGTGCCAGCAGTTTATCCCTGGACAGGGGGCCAACGCTGGACACTGAAGCTTTCTTT
.	TRBV9	TRBJ2-4	.	CASSVDGSGNGDIQYF	TGTGCCAGCAGCGTAGATGGGTCCGGGAACGGGGACATTCAGTACTTC
.	TRBV28	TRBJ1-3	TRBD1	CASSAGQGGDF	TGTGCCAGCAGTGCCGGACAGGGAGGGGATTTT
.	TRBV18	TRBJ2-5	.	CASSPRRTQQETQYF	TGTGCCAGCTCACCCCGGCGGACTCAGCAAGAGACCCAGTACTTC
.	TRBV7-2	TRBJ2-1	TRBD1	CASSPSQGAYNEQFF	TGTGCCAGCAGCCCGAGTCAGGGGGCCTACAATGAGCAGTTCTTC
.	TRBV3-1/TRBV3-2	TRBJ1-2	TRBD1	CASRTTGGADGYTF	TGTGCCAGCAGGACGACAGGGGGCGCGGATGGCTACACCTTC
.	TRBV21-1	TRBJ1-4	.	CASSKRGGSGTCMNEKLFF	TGTGCCAGCAGCAAAAGAGGGGGCTCAGGGACGTGCATGAATGAAAAACTGTTTTTT
.	TRBV23-1	TRBJ1-4	TRBD1	CASSQTSQGVPSLVEKLFF	TGCGCCAGCAGTCAAACTTCCCAGGGGGTCCCCTCTTTGGTTGAAAAACTGTTTTTT
.	TRBV28	TRBJ1-4	TRBD1	CASSGTEIPTNEKLFF	TGTGCCAGCTCCGGGACAGAGATACCAACTAATGAAAAACTGTTTTTT
.	TRBV24-1	TRBJ2-3	TRBD2	CATSGASGGTDTQYF	TGTGCCACCAGTGGTGCTAGCGGGGGCACAGATACGCAGTATTTT
.	TRBV5-1	TRBJ2-5	TRBD2	CASSLRSSGGNEETQYF	TGCGCCAGCAGCTTGAGAAGTAGCGGGGGAAACGAAGAGACCCAGTACTTC
.	TRBV9	TRBJ1-1	TRBD1	CASSVGQGNTEAFF	TGTGCCAGCAGCGTAGGACAGGGAAACACTGAAGCTTTCTTT
.	TRBV7-2	TRBJ2-3	TRBD1	CASSSQGVGDTQYF	TGTGCCAGCAGTTCACAGGGGGTCGGAGATACGCAGTATTTT
.	TRBV6-5	TRBJ2-7	TRBD1	CASSRGQGYEQYF	TGTGCCAGCAGCCGGGGACAGGGCTACGAGCAGTACTTC
.	TRBV11-2	TRBJ2-7	TRBD1	CASRPGTGVTYEQYF	TGTGCCAGCAGACCCGGGACAGGGGTAACCTACGAGCAGTACTTC
.	TRBV6-4	TRBJ1-1	TRBD1	CASSRRQGGQAFF	TGTGCCAGCAGTCGACGCCAGGGGGGCCAAGCTTTCTTT
once	TRBV11-2	TRBJ2-7	.	CASMGSFYEQYF	TGTGCCAGCATGGGCAGCTTCTACGAGCAGTACTTC
.	TRBV28	TRBJ1-1	TRBD1	CASSRRAGQVASTEAFF	TGTGCCAGCAGCAGGAGGGCGGGACAGGTAGCCAGTACTGAAGCTTTCTTT
.	TRBV29-1	TRBJ1-2	.	CSVVVPGYGYTF	TGCAGCGTTGTTGTTCCGGGCTATGGCTACACCTTC
.	TRBV7-2	TRBJ1-5	.	CASAGTGGQPQHF	TGTGCCAGCGCGGGGACGGGGGGTCAGCCCCAGCATTTT
.	TRBV19	TRBJ2-1	TRBD2	CASSIGGAGGLNEQFF	TGTGCCAGTAGTATCGGCGGAGCGGGGGGCCTCAATGAGCAGTTCTTC
.	TRBV28	TRBJ1-1	TRBD1	CASSFSGQGVSAFF	TGTGCCAGCAGTTTTTCCGGGCAGGGGGTTTCAGCTTTCTTT
.	TRBV30	TRBJ1-5	TRBD1	CAWSPGGWQPQHF	TGTGCCTGGAGTCCAGGGGGCTGGCAGCCCCAGCATTTT
.	TRBV5-6	TRBJ1-2	TRBD1	CASSSGQFYGYTF	TGTGCCAGCAGCTCGGGACAGTTCTATGGCTACACCTTC
.	TRBV7-9	TRBJ1-2	TRBD1	CASRPPGGRYGYTF	TGTGCCAGCAGACCGCCAGGGGGCCGGTATGGCTACACCTTC
.	TRBV9	TRBJ1-2	TRBD1	CASSAGGKYYGYTF	TGTGCCAGCAGCGCAGGGGGGAAGTACTATGGCTACACCTTC
.	TRBV7-9	TRBJ1-1	TRBD1	CASSSDRHAEAFF	TGTGCCAGCAGCTCGGACAGGCACGCTGAAGCTTTCTTT
.	TRBV12-3/TRBV12-4	TRBJ1-2	.	CASTWADGYTF	TGTGCCAGCACCTGGGCAGATGGCTACACCTTC
.	TRBV5-6	TRBJ2-5	.	CASSSDWVGTQYF	TGTGCCAGCAGCAGTGACTGGGTTGGGACCCAGTACTTC
.	TRBV2	TRBJ2-1	TRBD2	CASSATSGGYNEQFF	TGTGCCAGCAGCGCCACTAGCGGGGGGTACAATGAGCAGTTCTTC
.	TRBV11-2	TRBJ2-2	.	CASSLVRADTGELFF	TGTGCCAGCAGCTTAGTGCGGGCCGACACCGGGGAGCTGTTTTTT
.	TRBV10-3	TRBJ2-1	TRBD2	CAISLGTSETYNEQFF	TGTGCCATCAGCTTGGGGACTAGCGAGACCTACAATGAGCAGTTCTTC
.	TRBV6-2/TRBV6-3	TRBJ1-6	.	CASSYIGGPSPLHF	TGTGCCAGCAGTTATATAGGGGGTCCTTCACCCCTCCACTTT
.	TRBV19	TRBJ1-4	TRBD1	CASSIGDRGNEKLFF	TGTGCCAGTAGTATAGGAGACAGGGGGAATGAAAAACTGTTTTTT